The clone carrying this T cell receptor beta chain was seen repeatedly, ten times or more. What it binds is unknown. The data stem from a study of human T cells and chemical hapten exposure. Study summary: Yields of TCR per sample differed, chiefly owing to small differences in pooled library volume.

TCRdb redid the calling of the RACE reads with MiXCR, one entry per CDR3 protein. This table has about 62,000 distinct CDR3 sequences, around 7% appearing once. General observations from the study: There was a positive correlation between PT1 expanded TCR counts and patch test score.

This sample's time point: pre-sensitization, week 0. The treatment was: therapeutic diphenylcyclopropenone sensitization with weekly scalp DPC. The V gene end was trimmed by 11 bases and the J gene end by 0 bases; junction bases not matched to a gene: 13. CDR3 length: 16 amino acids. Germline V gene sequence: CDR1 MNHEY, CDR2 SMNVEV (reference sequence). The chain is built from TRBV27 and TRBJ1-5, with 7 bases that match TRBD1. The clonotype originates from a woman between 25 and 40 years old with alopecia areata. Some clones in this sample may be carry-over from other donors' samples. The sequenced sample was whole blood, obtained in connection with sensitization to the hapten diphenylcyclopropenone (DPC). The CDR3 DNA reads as TGTGCCGGTCATCGGGGACAGTCCTATAGCAATCAGCCCCAGCATTTT. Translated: CAGHRGQSYSNQPQHF.